Below, one TCR beta chain is given with its context. What it binds is not known. The sample belongs to a study of graft-versus-host responses after intestinal transplantation. For the study at large: Uniformly, recipients were administered anti-thymocyte globulin induction with subsequent tacrolimus and steroids for approximately three years.

From germline, CDR1 is MDHEN and CDR2 SYDVKM. V gave up 3 bases and J gave up 0 bases, with 12 bases separating them. This CDR3 is 16 amino acids long. TCRdb keeps only in-frame clones here, not all; method: immunoSEQ multiplex PCR. Of about 130,000 clones listed, roughly 91% are singletons. The J gene is TRBJ1-3, the V gene TRBV28; perhaps TRBD1 as D (5 bases). The sample was unstimulated CD4+ T cells sorted from spleen or lymph node cells, taken before intestinal transplant. The clonotype originates from a human donor who received an intestinal transplant. CDR3 region: CASSLGLTISGNTIYF. The CDR3 DNA follows: TGTGCCAGCAGTTTGGGACTCACCATCTCTGGAAACACCATATATTTT.